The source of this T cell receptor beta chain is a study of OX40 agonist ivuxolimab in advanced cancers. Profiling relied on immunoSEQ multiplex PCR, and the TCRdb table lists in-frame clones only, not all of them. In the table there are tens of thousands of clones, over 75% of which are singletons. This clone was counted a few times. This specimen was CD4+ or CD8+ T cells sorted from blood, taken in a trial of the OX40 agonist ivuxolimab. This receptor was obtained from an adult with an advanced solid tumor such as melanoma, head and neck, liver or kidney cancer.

CDR3 loop: CAISESKEASPLHF. Written as DNA, the CDR3 is TGTGCCATCAGTGAGTCGAAAGAGGCTTCACCCCTCCACTTT. The genes are TRBV10-3 and TRBJ1-6; D remains ambiguous. The V gene lost 0 bases and the J gene lost 9 bases, with 9 bases spanning the gap. CDR1 is ENHRY and CDR2 is SYGVKD in the germline V gene. The CDR3 runs 14 residues.